In this sample, the clone carrying this T cell receptor beta chain turned up a few times. This entry comes from a study of T cells in Graves' hyperthyroidism and ophthalmopathy. Amplified TCR beta CDR3 regions came from RNA transcripts. The HTBI set primed first-round TCR CDR3 RT-PCR. TCRdb reprocessed the multiplex PCR reads via MiXCR and lists one record per CDR3 protein. The sample includes nearly 750,000 distinct CDR3 sequences, over 35% of them seen just once. The V end was cut by 2 bases, the J end by 0 bases, with 11 bases between. This CDR3 comprises 16 residues. CDR1 and CDR2 (germline): LNHNV, YYDKDF (reference sequence). Clinical symptoms, serum thyroxine, TRAb, thyroid ultrasound and orbital computed tomography informed diagnoses. The authors took PBMCs from 10 ml fresh peripheral blood.

This chain joins TRBV15 and TRBJ1-5, with unresolved D. The sample taken for sequencing was blood. This receptor was identified in a woman aged 35 to 49 with Graves' hyperthyroidism. CDR3 amino acids: CATSRSNSASNQPQHF. The DNA of the CDR3 is TGTGCCACCAGCAGAAGCAACAGCGCTAGCAATCAGCCCCAGCATTTT.